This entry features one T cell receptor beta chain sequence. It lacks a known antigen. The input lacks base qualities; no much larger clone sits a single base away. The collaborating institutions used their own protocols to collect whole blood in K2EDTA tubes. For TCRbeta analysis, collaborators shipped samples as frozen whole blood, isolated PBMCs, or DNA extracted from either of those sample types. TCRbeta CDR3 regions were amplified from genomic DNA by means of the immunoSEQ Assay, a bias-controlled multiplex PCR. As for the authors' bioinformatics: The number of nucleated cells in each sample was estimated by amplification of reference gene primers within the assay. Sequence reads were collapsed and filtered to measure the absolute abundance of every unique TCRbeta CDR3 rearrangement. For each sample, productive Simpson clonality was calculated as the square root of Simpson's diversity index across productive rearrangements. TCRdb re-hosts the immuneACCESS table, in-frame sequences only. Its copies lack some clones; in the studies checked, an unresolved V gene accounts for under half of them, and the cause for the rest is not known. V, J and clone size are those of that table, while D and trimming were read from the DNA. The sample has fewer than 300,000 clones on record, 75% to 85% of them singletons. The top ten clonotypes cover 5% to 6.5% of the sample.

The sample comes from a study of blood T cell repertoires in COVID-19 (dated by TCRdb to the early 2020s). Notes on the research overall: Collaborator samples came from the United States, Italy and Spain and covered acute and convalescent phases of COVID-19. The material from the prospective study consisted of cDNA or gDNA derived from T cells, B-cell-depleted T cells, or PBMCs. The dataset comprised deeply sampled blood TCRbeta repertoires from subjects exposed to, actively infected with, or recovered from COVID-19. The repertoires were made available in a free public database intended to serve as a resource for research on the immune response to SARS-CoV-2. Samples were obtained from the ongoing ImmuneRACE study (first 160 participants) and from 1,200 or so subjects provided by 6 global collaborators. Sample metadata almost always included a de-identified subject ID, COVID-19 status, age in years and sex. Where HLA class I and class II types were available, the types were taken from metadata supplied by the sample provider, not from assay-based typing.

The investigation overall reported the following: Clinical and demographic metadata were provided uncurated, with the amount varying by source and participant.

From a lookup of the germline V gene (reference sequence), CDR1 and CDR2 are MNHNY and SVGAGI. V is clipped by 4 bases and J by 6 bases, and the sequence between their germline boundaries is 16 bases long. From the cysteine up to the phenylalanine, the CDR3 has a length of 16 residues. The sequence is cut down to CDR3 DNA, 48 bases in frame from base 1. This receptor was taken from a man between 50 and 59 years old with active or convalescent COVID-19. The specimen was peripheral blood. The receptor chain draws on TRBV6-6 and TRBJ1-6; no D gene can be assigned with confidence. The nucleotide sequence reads TGTGCCAGCAGTTTAACACTGCCGGGTAGTAATTCACCCCTCCACTTT. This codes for CASSLTLPGSNSPLHF.